This T cell receptor (beta chain) was recovered during a study of cytomegalovirus exposure and HLA in healthy donors. To note about this clone: Its matching antigen is unknown.

General observations from the study: Among TCR beta chains, those listed as cytomegalovirus-associated numbered approximately 150. The tendency of first-cohort TCR clusters to co-occur in the 100 to 150 validation repertoires emerged from a later analysis. The classifier reportedly diagnosed cytomegalovirus status with high specificity and sensitivity.

Clones were sequenced by immunoSEQ multiplex PCR, and TCRdb holds only the in-frame ones, with some missing. The sample records some 75,000 clones, around 96% being singletons. The CDR3 contains 15 residues. Trimming removed 3 bases from V and 5 bases from J; junction bases left unmatched: 6. Germline CDR1 MDHEN, CDR2 SYDVKM. The donors were in the roughly 120-subject validation cohort, distinct from the roughly 700-subject first cohort. Material: PBMCs. The sequence came from a woman younger than 30 in good health and CMV-seronegative. V gene TRBV28 combines with J gene TRBJ2-1, with 8 bases lining up with TRBD2. CDR3: CASSFIGRGNNEQFF. CDR3 DNA: TGTGCCAGCAGTTTTATCGGGAGGGGTAACAATGAGCAGTTCTTC.